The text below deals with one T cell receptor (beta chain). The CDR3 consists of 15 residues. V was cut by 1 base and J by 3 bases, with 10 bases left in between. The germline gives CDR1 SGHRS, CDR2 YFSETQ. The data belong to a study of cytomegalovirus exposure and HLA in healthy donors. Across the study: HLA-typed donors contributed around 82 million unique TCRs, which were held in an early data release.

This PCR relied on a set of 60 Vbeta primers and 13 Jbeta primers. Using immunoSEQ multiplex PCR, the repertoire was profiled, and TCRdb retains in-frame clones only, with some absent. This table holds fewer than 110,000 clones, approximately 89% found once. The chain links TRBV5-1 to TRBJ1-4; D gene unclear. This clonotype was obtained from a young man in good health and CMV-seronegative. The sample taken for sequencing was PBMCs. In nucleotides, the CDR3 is TGCGCCAGCAGCTTGCGTGCGGGCCCTAATGAAAAACTGTTTTTT. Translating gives CASSLRAGPNEKLFF.